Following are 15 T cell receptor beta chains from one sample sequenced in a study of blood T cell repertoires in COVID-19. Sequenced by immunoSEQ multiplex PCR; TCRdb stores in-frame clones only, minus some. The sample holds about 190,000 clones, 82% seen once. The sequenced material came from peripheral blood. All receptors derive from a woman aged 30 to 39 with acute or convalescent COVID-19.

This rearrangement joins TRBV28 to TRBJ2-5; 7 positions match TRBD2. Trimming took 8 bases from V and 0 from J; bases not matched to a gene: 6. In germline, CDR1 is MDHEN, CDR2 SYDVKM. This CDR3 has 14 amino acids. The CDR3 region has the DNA TGTGCCAGCCAAGACGGGGGGTACCAAGAGACCCAGTACTTC. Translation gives CASQDGGYQETQYF.

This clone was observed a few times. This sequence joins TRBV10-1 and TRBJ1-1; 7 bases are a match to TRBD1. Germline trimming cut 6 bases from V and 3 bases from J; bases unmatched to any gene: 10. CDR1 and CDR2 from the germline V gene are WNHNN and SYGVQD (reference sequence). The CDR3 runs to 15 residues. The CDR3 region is CASRLQGFGDTEAFF. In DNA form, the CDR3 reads TGCGCCAGCAGATTACAGGGGTTTGGTGACACTGAAGCTTTCTTT.

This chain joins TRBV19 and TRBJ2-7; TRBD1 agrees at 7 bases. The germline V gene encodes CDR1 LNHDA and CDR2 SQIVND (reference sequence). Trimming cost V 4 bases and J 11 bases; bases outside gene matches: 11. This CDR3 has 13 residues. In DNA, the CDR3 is TGTGCCAGTAGTACCGAGAGACAGGGCTTGGAGTACTTC. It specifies CASSTERQGLEYF.

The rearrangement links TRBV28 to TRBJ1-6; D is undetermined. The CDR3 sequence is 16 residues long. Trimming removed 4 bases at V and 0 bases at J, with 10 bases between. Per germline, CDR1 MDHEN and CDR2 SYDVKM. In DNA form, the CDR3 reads TGTGCCAGCAGTTCACGGGGTATCTCCTATAATTCACCCCTCCACTTT. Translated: CASSSRGISYNSPLHF.

CDR3 amino acids: CARSWGLAGIYNEQFF. The CDR3 DNA follows: TGTGCCAGAAGCTGGGGACTAGCGGGTATATACAATGAGCAGTTCTTC. This chain joins TRBV7-5 and TRBJ2-1; TRBD2 is taken as the D call from the table, unchecked against the DNA. TRBV7-5 is a pseudogene. This CDR3 is 16 amino acids long.

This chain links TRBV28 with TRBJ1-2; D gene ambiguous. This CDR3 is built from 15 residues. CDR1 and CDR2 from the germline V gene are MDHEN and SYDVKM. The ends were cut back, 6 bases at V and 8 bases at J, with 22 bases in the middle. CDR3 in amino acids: CASSHPVTAPGGYTF. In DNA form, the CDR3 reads TGTGCCAGCAGCCATCCGGTTACGGCCCCGGGGGGCTACACCTTC.

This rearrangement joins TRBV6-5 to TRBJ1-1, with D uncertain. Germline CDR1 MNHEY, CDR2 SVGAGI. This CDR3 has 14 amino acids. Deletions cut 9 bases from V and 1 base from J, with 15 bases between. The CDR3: CASRRTGENTEAFF. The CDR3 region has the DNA TGTGCCAGTAGGAGGACGGGTGAGAACACTGAAGCTTTCTTT.

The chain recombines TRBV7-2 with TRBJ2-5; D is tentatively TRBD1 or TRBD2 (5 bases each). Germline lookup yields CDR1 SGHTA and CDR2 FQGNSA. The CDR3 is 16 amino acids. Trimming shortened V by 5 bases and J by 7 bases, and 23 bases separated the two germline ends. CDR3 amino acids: CASSLEGTPRAATQYF. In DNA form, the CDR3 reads TGTGCCAGCAGCCTAGAGGGAACACCCAGGGCGGCGACCCAGTACTTC.

In DNA form, the CDR3 reads TGCAGCTGGCTAGCGGGGGCTTTGGGGCATGAGCAGTTCTTC. It encodes CSWLAGALGHEQFF. The chain joins TRBV29-1 to TRBJ2-1; 10 nucleotides line up with TRBD2. Germline CDR1 and CDR2: SQVTM and ANQGSEA. The CDR3 is 14 amino acids. Losses at the gene ends were 8 bases for V and 8 bases for J; bases not matched to a gene: 12.

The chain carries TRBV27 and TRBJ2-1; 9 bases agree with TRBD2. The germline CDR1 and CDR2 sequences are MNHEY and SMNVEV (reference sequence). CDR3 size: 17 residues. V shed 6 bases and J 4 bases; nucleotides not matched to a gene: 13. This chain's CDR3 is CASRQVRLAGSYNEQFF. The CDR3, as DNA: TGTGCCAGCAGACAGGTACGCCTAGCGGGAAGTTACAATGAGCAGTTCTTC.

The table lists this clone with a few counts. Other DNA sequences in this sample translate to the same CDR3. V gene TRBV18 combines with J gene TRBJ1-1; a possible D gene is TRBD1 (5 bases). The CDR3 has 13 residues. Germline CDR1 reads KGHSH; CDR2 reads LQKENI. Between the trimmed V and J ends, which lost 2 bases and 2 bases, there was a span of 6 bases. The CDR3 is CASSPTGNTEAFF. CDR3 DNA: TGTGCCAGCTCACCAACAGGAAACACTGAAGCTTTCTTT.

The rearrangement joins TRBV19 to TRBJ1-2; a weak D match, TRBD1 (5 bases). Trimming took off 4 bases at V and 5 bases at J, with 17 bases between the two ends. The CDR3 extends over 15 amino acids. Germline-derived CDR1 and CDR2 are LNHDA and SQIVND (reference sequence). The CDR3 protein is CASSNRFEVGYGYTF. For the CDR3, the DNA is TGTGCCAGTAGTAACAGGTTTGAGGTCGGGTATGGCTACACCTTC. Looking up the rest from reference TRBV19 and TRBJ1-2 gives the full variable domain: DGGITQSPKYLFRKEGQNVTLSCEQNLNHDAMYWYRQDPGQGLRLIYYSQIVNDFQKGDIAEGYSVSREKKESFPLTVTSAQKNPTAFYLCASSNRFEVGYGYTFGSGTRLTVV.

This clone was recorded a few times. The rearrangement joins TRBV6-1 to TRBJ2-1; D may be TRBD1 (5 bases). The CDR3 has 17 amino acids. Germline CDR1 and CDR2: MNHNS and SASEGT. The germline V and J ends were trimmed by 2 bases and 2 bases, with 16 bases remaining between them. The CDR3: CASSEYSQGSPYNEQFF. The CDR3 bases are TGTGCCAGCAGTGAATATTCTCAGGGCTCGCCCTACAATGAGCAGTTCTTC.

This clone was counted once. CDR3 sequence: CASSLVGGKQPQHF. The DNA of the CDR3 is TGTGCCAGCAGTTTAGTGGGGGGAAAGCAGCCCCAGCATTTT. The chain is built from TRBV28 and TRBJ1-5; D perhaps matches TRBD1 (5 bases). Germline loops: CDR1 MDHEN, CDR2 SYDVKM. This CDR3 has 14 amino acids. V was clipped by 2 bases and J by 7 bases, with 12 bases between them.

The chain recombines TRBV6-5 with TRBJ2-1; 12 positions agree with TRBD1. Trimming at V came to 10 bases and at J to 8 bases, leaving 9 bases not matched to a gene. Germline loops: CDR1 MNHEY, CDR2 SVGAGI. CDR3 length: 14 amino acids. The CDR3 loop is CATSPGQGADEQFF. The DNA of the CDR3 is TGTGCCACCTCACCGGGACAGGGGGCCGATGAGCAGTTCTTC.